This paragraph reports one T cell receptor beta chain. These data are taken from a study of shared clonotypes between healthy human individuals. The method was immunoSEQ multiplex PCR; TCRdb's version includes in-frame clones alone and lacks a portion of them. The sample records about 2,200,000 clones, roughly 91% being singletons. As defined, naive CD8 cells were CD45RO-negative and positively selected for CCR7, with terminally differentiated effector memory CD45RA+ cells excluded. V lost 2 bases, J lost 6 bases, and 11 bases stayed unmatched. The CDR3 extends over 17 amino acids. CDR1 and CDR2 (germline): LNHNV, YYDKDF (reference sequence).

Sequencing was done on a sample of naive CD8+ T cells from PBMCs. The origin of this receptor is a man aged 18 to 29 in good health. Some clones in this sample may be carry-over from other donors' samples. The chain combines TRBV15 with TRBJ2-7; 12 bases agree with TRBD2. The CDR3 is CATSRRWTSGTLAEQYF. CDR3 bases: TGTGCCACCAGCAGACGATGGACTAGCGGGACCCTCGCCGAGCAGTACTTC.